Reported below is one T cell receptor beta chain. The CDR3 is 14 amino acids. Germline V gene lookup returns CDR1 SEHNR and CDR2 FQNEAQ (reference sequence). V gave up 2 bases and J gave up 8 bases, with 10 bases separating them. The sample belongs to a study of blood T cell repertoires in COVID-19. The overall study: Both acute and convalescent COVID-19 samples were obtained from the United States, Italy and Spain. The analysed material was cDNA or gDNA that came from T cells, B-cell-depleted T cells, or PBMCs.

Original analysis: Counts of nucleated cells, estimated from reference gene primer amplification, were obtained. Sequencing was performed with immunoSEQ multiplex PCR; in TCRdb, only in-frame clones are kept and a portion is missing. V and J calls and clone size are as listed in that table; D and trimming were resolved from the DNA. The sample consists of about 190,000 clones, roughly 78% of them appearing once. The TCR comes from a woman of 80 years or more with active or convalescent COVID-19. V usage is TRBV7-9 and J usage is TRBJ1-6; possibly TRBD1 for D (5 bases). The material sequenced was peripheral blood. The CDR3 spells CASSLQGWDSPLHF. In nucleotides, the CDR3 is TGTGCCAGCAGCTTACAGGGTTGGGATTCACCCCTCCACTTT.